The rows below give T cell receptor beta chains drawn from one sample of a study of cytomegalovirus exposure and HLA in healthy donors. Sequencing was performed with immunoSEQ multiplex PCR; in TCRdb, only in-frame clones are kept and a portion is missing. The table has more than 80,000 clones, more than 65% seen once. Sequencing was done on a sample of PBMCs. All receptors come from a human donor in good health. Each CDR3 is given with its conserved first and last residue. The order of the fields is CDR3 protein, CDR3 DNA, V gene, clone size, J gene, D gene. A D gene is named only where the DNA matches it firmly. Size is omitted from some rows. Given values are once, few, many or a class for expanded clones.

CASVGAGDYGYTF,TGTGCCAGCGTTGGCGCAGGGGACTATGGCTACACCTTC,TRBV6-6,many,TRBJ1-2,.
CARVQGPYEGYTF,TGTGCCAGAGTACAGGGCCCCTATGAGGGCTACACCTTC,TRBV2,.,TRBJ1-2,.
CASSEQGAYTF,TGTGCCAGCAGTGAACAGGGGGCCTACACCTTC,TRBV6-1,.,TRBJ1-2,TRBD1
CASRSSYNEQFF,TGTGCCAGCAGGAGCTCCTACAATGAGCAGTTCTTC,TRBV2,once,TRBJ2-1,.
CASSAGDVRQGAEAFF,TGTGCCAGCAGCGCAGGAGACGTGAGACAGGGGGCTGAAGCTTTCTTT,TRBV2,.,TRBJ1-1,TRBD1
CASSLRGGRYDTDTQYF,TGCGCCAGCAGCTTGCGCGGCGGGAGATACGACACAGATACGCAGTATTTT,TRBV5-1,.,TRBJ2-3,TRBD2
CASTRTGGERWDTEAFF,TGTGCCAGCACAAGGACAGGGGGCGAAAGGTGGGACACTGAAGCTTTCTTT,TRBV19,.,TRBJ1-1,TRBD1
CASGLPGQRETQYF,TGTGCTAGTGGATTACCGGGACAGAGGGAGACCCAGTACTTC,TRBV12-5,.,TRBJ2-5,TRBD1
CASRDTGGRSYEQYF,TGTGCCAGCAGGGATACGGGGGGCCGCTCCTACGAGCAGTACTTC,TRBV6-6,.,TRBJ2-7,.
CASSYQGYEQFF,TGTGCCAGCAGCTACCAGGGGTATGAGCAGTTCTTC,TRBV5-5,.,TRBJ2-1,.
CASTWTGVSEQYF,TGTGCCAGCACCTGGACAGGGGTCTCCGAGCAGTACTTC,TRBV11-2,.,TRBJ2-7,TRBD1
CASSREGIVWGNIQYF,TGTGCCAGCAGTAGGGAGGGAATAGTTTGGGGGAACATTCAGTACTTC,TRBV2,.,TRBJ2-4,TRBD2
CASSVSGHSNQPQHF,TGTGCCAGCAGCGTATCGGGTCATAGCAATCAGCCCCAGCATTTT,TRBV9,.,TRBJ1-5,.
CAISRIAGKEETQYF,TGTGCCATCAGTCGAATAGCGGGAAAGGAAGAGACCCAGTACTTC,TRBV10-3,.,TRBJ2-5,TRBD2
CASSHPTGYNEQFF,TGTGCCAGCAGCCACCCCACAGGGTACAATGAGCAGTTCTTC,TRBV5-6,few,TRBJ2-1,.
CASSLRTGQGQETQYF,TGTGCCAGCAGCCTCCGAACAGGACAGGGGCAAGAGACCCAGTACTTC,TRBV7-8,.,TRBJ2-5,TRBD1
CASSLARRGAEDTQYF,TGTGCCAGCAGCTTGGCAAGGCGGGGGGCGGAAGATACGCAGTATTTT,TRBV5-8,.,TRBJ2-3,TRBD2
CASSEVSGSSGEQYF,TGTGCCAGCAGTGAAGTGAGCGGGAGTTCTGGTGAGCAGTACTTC,TRBV2,.,TRBJ2-5,TRBD2
CAVTSTSYNEQFF,TGTGCCGTAACTTCCACCTCCTACAATGAGCAGTTCTTC,TRBV19,once,TRBJ2-1,.
CASSLAGPGLAGKNEQFF,TGTGCCAGCAGCTTAGCGGGGCCGGGACTAGCGGGAAAGAATGAGCAGTTCTTC,TRBV7-2,.,TRBJ2-1,TRBD2
CASSPTGEYTIYF,TGTGCCAGCAGTCCGACAGGGGAATACACCATATATTTT,TRBV2,.,TRBJ1-3,TRBD1
CASSLVELADTQYF,TGCGCCAGCAGCTTGGTGGAGTTAGCAGATACGCAGTATTTT,TRBV5-1,.,TRBJ2-3,.
CATKGGTTYEQYF,TGTGCCACCAAGGGGGGGACTACCTACGAGCAGTACTTC,TRBV19,.,TRBJ2-7,.
CASSSIGTGEAGYTF,TGTGCCAGCAGTTCCATCGGGACAGGGGAAGCTGGCTACACCTTC,TRBV27,.,TRBJ1-2,TRBD1
CASSATGPESGNTIYF,TGTGCCAGCAGCGCAACAGGCCCGGAGTCTGGAAACACCATATATTTT,TRBV6-6,.,TRBJ1-3,.
CASSLLPGQGNYNEQFF,TGTGCCAGCAGCTTACTCCCGGGACAGGGGAACTACAATGAGCAGTTCTTC,TRBV7-2,.,TRBJ2-1,TRBD1
CASSPLAGTQYF,TGCGCCAGCAGCCCTTTAGCGGGAACGCAGTATTTT,TRBV4-1,.,TRBJ2-3,TRBD2
CASSPYRGVGELFF,TGTGCCAGCAGCCCCTACAGGGGGGTAGGTGAGCTGTTTTTT,TRBV28,.,TRBJ2-2,TRBD1
CASSYPGGTHNEQFF,TGTGCCAGCAGCTACCCGGGGGGCACCCACAATGAGCAGTTCTTC,TRBV5-6,.,TRBJ2-1,.
CASSLGGIGSYNEQFF,TGCGCCAGCAGCTTAGGCGGAATCGGCTCCTACAATGAGCAGTTCTTC,TRBV5-1,.,TRBJ2-1,.
CASSGGRGRPPYNEQFF,TGTGCCAGCAGTGGGGGAAGGGGTCGCCCCCCCTACAATGAGCAGTTCTTC,TRBV2,once,TRBJ2-1,.
CASTPGASGDTQYF,TGCGCCAGCACCCCCGGGGCTAGCGGAGATACGCAGTATTTT,TRBV5-1,once,TRBJ2-3,TRBD2
CATSRGGTGGNSPLHF,TGTGCCACCAGCAGAGGGGGTACAGGGGGGAATTCACCCCTCCACTTT,TRBV15,.,TRBJ1-6,TRBD1
CSVEGPGTSMNTEAFF,TGCAGCGTTGAGGGTCCCGGGACATCTATGAACACTGAAGCTTTCTTT,TRBV29-1,.,TRBJ1-1,.
CASNRQNTEAFF,TGTGCCAGTAATAGACAGAACACTGAAGCTTTCTTT,TRBV19,.,TRBJ1-1,.
CASSLGLASREQYF,TGTGCCAGCAGCTTGGGACTAGCATCTCGCGAGCAGTACTTC,TRBV5-8,once,TRBJ2-7,TRBD2
CASSSRTAANTGELFF,TGTGCCAGCAGTTCGAGGACTGCCGCGAACACCGGGGAGCTGTTTTTT,TRBV27,.,TRBJ2-2,.
CASSETGAYGYTF,TGTGCCAGTAGTGAGACAGGAGCCTATGGCTACACCTTC,TRBV19,few,TRBJ1-2,.
CASSVGLAGGQNTQYF,TGTGCCAGCAGCGTTGGACTAGCGGGGGGGCAGAATACGCAGTATTTT,TRBV9,.,TRBJ2-3,TRBD2
CASSTLTGSNQPQHF,TGTGCCAGTAGTACCCTGACAGGTAGCAATCAGCCCCAGCATTTT,TRBV19,few,TRBJ1-5,.
CASGHEASWGAQYF,TGTGCCAGCGGACACGAAGCCTCCTGGGGGGCCCAGTACTTC,TRBV21-1,.,TRBJ2-5,.
CASSPGQGGRSWAQYGYTF,TGCGCCAGCAGCCCGGGCCAGGGAGGGAGATCTTGGGCTCAATATGGCTACACCTTC,TRBV5-1,.,TRBJ1-2,.
CATRREVLYEQYF,TGTGCCACAAGACGGGAGGTCCTGTACGAGCAGTACTTC,TRBV6-5,.,TRBJ2-7,TRBD2
CASSLMTGEGYGYTF,TGTGCCAGCAGCCTCATGACAGGGGAAGGCTATGGCTACACCTTC,TRBV6-5,.,TRBJ1-2,TRBD1
CASSHMTGGISSNQPQHF,TGTGCCAGCAGCCATATGACAGGGGGCATAAGTAGCAATCAGCCCCAGCATTTT,TRBV5-6,.,TRBJ1-5,TRBD1
CASYFSVGTSVNEQFF,TGTGCCAGCTATTTTTCCGTCGGGACTAGCGTAAATGAGCAGTTCTTC,TRBV7-9,once,TRBJ2-1,TRBD2
CASVVLSSGNTIYF,TGTGCCAGCGTTGTCCTGAGCTCTGGAAACACCATATATTTT,TRBV2,once,TRBJ1-3,.
CASSSSARDFLSYEQYF,TGTGCCAGCAGTTCCTCCGCACGGGACTTCCTTTCCTACGAGCAGTACTTC,TRBV27,.,TRBJ2-7,.
CASSLEGGREQYF,TGCGCCAGCAGCTTGGAGGGGGGGAGGGAGCAGTACTTC,TRBV5-1,.,TRBJ2-5,.
CASSYYGEGTQYF,TGTGCCAGCAGTTACTACGGGGAAGGGACCCAGTACTTC,TRBV6-6,.,TRBJ2-5,.
CASSVGGGSANTEAFF,TGTGCCAGCAGCGTAGGAGGAGGGTCGGCGAACACTGAAGCTTTCTTT,TRBV9,.,TRBJ1-1,.
CASKRTGDYGYTF,TGTGCCAGTAAGCGGACAGGGGACTATGGCTACACCTTC,TRBV19,.,TRBJ1-2,TRBD1
CASNPATYEQFF,TGTGCCAGCAACCCCGCAACTTATGAGCAGTTCTTC,TRBV9,.,TRBJ2-1,.
CASSLDWTGGGYTF,TGTGCCAGCAGCTTAGACTGGACAGGGGGCGGCTACACCTTC,TRBV11-3,.,TRBJ1-2,TRBD1
CASSQSSGTNTGELFF,TGCGCCAGCAGCCAATCCAGCGGGACGAACACCGGGGAGCTGTTTTTT,TRBV4-3,.,TRBJ2-2,TRBD2